These 25 T cell receptor beta chains were sequenced from one sample in a study of T cell responses to AZD1222 COVID-19 vaccine. TCRdb keeps only in-frame clones here, not all; method: immunoSEQ multiplex PCR. The repertoire holds some 180,000 clones, with roughly 94% as singletons. Here the sequenced sample was peripheral blood, taken 28 days after the second AZD1222 dose. Receptors originate from an adult who received the AZD1222 COVID-19 vaccine.

V is TRBV6-5 and J is TRBJ1-3; D is unclear. Trimming cost V 0 bases and J 0 bases, with 6 bases left between them. The germline CDR1 and CDR2 sequences are MNHEY and SVGAGI. This CDR3 is 15 amino acids long. The DNA of the CDR3 is TGTGCCAGCAGTTACTCGAGCGACTCTGGAAACACCATATATTTT. Translation gives CASSYSSDSGNTIYF.

This chain joins TRBV30 and TRBJ1-6, with a possible D match to TRBD1 (6 bases). CDR3 length equals 15 residues. Germline lookup yields CDR1 GTSNPN and CDR2 SVGIG (reference sequence). Trimming stripped 2 bases from V and 5 bases from J, with 13 bases between. CDR3 coding DNA: TGTGCCTGGAGTAGCTTGGACAGAGATAATTCACCCCTCCACTTT. Its protein product is CAWSSLDRDNSPLHF.

This chain uses TRBV2 with TRBJ1-5, with D unresolved. Germline CDR1 SNHLY, CDR2 FYNNEI. This CDR3 region has 14 residues. Trimming shortened V by 0 bases and J by 4 bases, and 7 bases separated the two germline ends. The CDR3, as DNA: TGTGCCAGCAGTGAAGCCTCCACTAATCAGCCCCAGCATTTT. Protein: CASSEASTNQPQHF.

A single count supports this clone. This chain links TRBV27 with TRBJ1-1, with a weak D call TRBD1 (5 bases). Trimming pared 5 bases from V and 2 bases from J, leaving 9 bases between. Germline values: CDR1 MNHEY, CDR2 SMNVEV (reference sequence). The CDR3 is made up of 13 amino acids. CDR3 coding DNA: TGTGCCAGCAGTGTAGACAGAAACACTGAAGCTTTCTTT. It translates to CASSVDRNTEAFF.

The chain uses TRBV3-1 (or the pseudogene TRBV3-2) and TRBJ2-1, with a possible D match to TRBD2 (6 bases). From germline, CDR1 is LGHDT and CDR2 YNNKEL (reference sequence). V was cut by 0 bases and J by 5 bases, with 23 bases left in between. This CDR3 contains 19 residues. The CDR3 DNA sequence: TGTGCCAGCAGCCAAGAGGTGGGAGGTTCCCCATTAGTACACAATGAGCAGTTCTTC. This codes for CASSQEVGGSPLVHNEQFF.

The chain recombines TRBV6-5 with TRBJ1-2, with TRBD1 as a possible D gene (5 bases). The CDR3 covers 12 residues. Germline CDR1 MNHEY, CDR2 SVGAGI. Trimming removed 9 bases at V and 5 bases at J, with 13 bases between. The CDR3: CARYRDFYGYTF. CDR3 nucleotides: TGTGCCAGATACCGGGACTTTTATGGCTACACCTTC.

A note on this clone: This CDR3 is also generated by other DNA sequences in the sample. In DNA form, the CDR3 reads TGTGCCAGCCGCACTAGTCCAGATACGCAGTATTTT. Protein product: CASRTSPDTQYF. The chain links TRBV6-5 to TRBJ2-3; tentative D call: TRBD2 (5 bases). The CDR3 spans 12 residues. The germline V gene has CDR1 MNHEY and CDR2 SVGAGI. V was pared by 8 bases and J by 4 bases, with 10 bases between.

The chain employs TRBV27 and TRBJ2-5, with D possibly matching TRBD1 (5 bases). In germline, CDR1 is MNHEY, CDR2 SMNVEV (reference sequence). The germline V and J ends were trimmed by 2 bases and 5 bases, with 15 bases remaining between them. The CDR3 spans 15 residues. The CDR3 spells CASSLLRAVGETQYF. The CDR3 coding sequence is TGTGCCAGCAGTTTACTCAGGGCGGTCGGGGAGACCCAGTACTTC.

CDR3 region: CASSTRTATTYGYTF. DNA for the CDR3: TGTGCCAGCAGTACCCGGACAGCCACGACCTATGGCTACACCTTC. V and J are TRBV28 and TRBJ1-2; a possible D gene is TRBD1 (6 bases). Trimming shortened V by 5 bases and J by 4 bases, and 17 bases separated the two germline ends. The CDR3 spans 15 residues. Germline CDR1 MDHEN, CDR2 SYDVKM.

The J gene is TRBJ2-7, the V gene TRBV7-9; possibly TRBD2 for D (5 bases). The length of the CDR3 is 14 residues. Trimming took 4 bases from V and 1 from J, leaving 11 bases between them. Per the germline V gene, CDR1 is SEHNR and CDR2 is FQNEAQ (reference sequence). The chain's CDR3 is CASSSGWQSYEQYF. The CDR3 nucleotides are TGTGCCAGCAGCTCGGGGTGGCAGTCCTACGAGCAGTACTTC.

CDR3 loop: CSASTGGFSYEQYF. In DNA, the CDR3 is TGCAGTGCTAGTACAGGGGGCTTCTCCTACGAGCAGTACTTC. This chain uses TRBV20-1 with TRBJ2-7; 9 nucleotides match TRBD1. Looked up from germline, CDR1 is DFQATT and CDR2 is SNEGSKA (reference sequence). The CDR3 is made up of 14 amino acids. V gave up 3 bases and J gave up 0 bases; unmatched junction bases: 3.

CDR3 DNA: TGTGCCAGCAGCTACGACAACGCGAACACTGAAGCTTTCTTT. It yields the protein CASSYDNANTEAFF. This chain connects TRBV6-6 to TRBJ1-1; no definite D call. With 6 bases removed from V and 1 base from J, the gap between germline ends came to 12 bases. The length of the CDR3 is 14 residues. Germline loops: CDR1 MNHNY, CDR2 SVGAGI (reference sequence).

This chain links TRBV19 with TRBJ1-1; TRBD1 might be the D (5 bases). CDR3 length: 15 residues. Trimming took off 3 bases at V and 0 bases at J, with 11 bases between the two ends. Per germline, CDR1 LNHDA and CDR2 SQIVND (reference sequence). CDR3 nucleotides: TGTGCCAGTAGTATTCGAGGGACGTTGAACACTGAAGCTTTCTTT. It specifies CASSIRGTLNTEAFF.

The chain couples TRBV7-2 to TRBJ2-3, with D tentatively TRBD1 or TRBD2 (6 bases each). The CDR3 consists of 15 residues. Deletions cut 0 bases from V and 3 bases from J, with 10 bases between. The germline CDR1 and CDR2 sequences are SGHTA and FQGNSA. The CDR3 is CASSLARGLTDTQYF. CDR3 nucleotides: TGTGCCAGCAGCTTAGCCCGGGGGCTTACAGATACGCAGTATTTT.

The CDR3 spells CATSRDPGIVEKLFF. CDR3 nucleotide sequence: TGTGCCACCAGCAGAGATCCGGGAATCGTTGAAAAACTGTTTTTT. The rearrangement uses TRBV15 and TRBJ1-4; D is undetermined. The CDR3 covers 15 residues. Germline V gene sequence: CDR1 LNHNV, CDR2 YYDKDF (reference sequence). V was trimmed by 0 bases and J by 7 bases, leaving 12 bases between them.

The rearrangement uses TRBV19 and TRBJ1-5; no clear D. Trimming took 4 bases from V and 0 from J, leaving 10 bases between them. Germline CDR1 reads LNHDA; CDR2 reads SQIVND (reference sequence). The CDR3 consists of 15 residues. CDR3 residues: CASSKVGSSNQPQHF. The CDR3 nucleotides are TGTGCCAGTAGTAAGGTAGGCAGTAGCAATCAGCCCCAGCATTTT.

The chain is built from TRBV24-1 and TRBJ2-7; no clear D gene. The ends were cut back, 5 bases at V and 4 bases at J, with 8 bases in the middle. This CDR3 region has 12 residues. CDR1 KGHDR and CDR2 SFDVKD come from the germline V gene. The CDR3 nucleotides are TGTGCCACCAGTGGACCGTTTTACGAGCAGTACTTC. Translation: CATSGPFYEQYF.

The V call is TRBV6-5, the J call TRBJ2-1, with D hard to call. Germline V gives CDR1 MNHEY, CDR2 SVGAGI. This CDR3 is built from 15 residues. V lost 2 bases, J lost 0 bases, and 8 bases lay in between. The CDR3 spells CASSYSYSSYNEQFF. CDR3 in DNA: TGTGCCAGCAGTTACAGCTACAGCTCCTACAATGAGCAGTTCTTC.

This chain uses TRBV4-3 with TRBJ1-2; no clear D. CDR1 and CDR2 from the germline V gene are LGHNA and YSLEER. The CDR3 runs to 14 residues. Deletions cut 0 bases from V and 1 base from J, with 6 bases between. The CDR3 is CASSQESYNYGYTF. The CDR3 nucleotides are TGCGCCAGCAGCCAAGAATCTTATAACTATGGCTACACCTTC.

V is TRBV12-3 or TRBV12-4 and J is TRBJ1-4, with D unresolved. The V and J ends lost 7 bases and 8 bases respectively, with 14 bases between them. CDR3 size: 13 residues. The CDR3 loop is CASNRFPGEKLFF. For the CDR3, the DNA is TGTGCCAGCAATCGGTTTCCGGGAGAAAAACTGTTTTTT.

The chain is built from TRBV5-1 and TRBJ2-5; D is tentatively TRBD1 or TRBD2 (5 bases each). The V gene lost 4 bases and the J gene lost 3 bases, with 16 bases spanning the gap. The CDR3 has 15 amino acids. Germline CDR1 SGHRS, CDR2 YFSETQ. CDR3 protein: CASSQINGAKETQYF. CDR3 in DNA: TGCGCCAGCAGCCAGATCAACGGGGCCAAAGAGACCCAGTACTTC.

The genes are TRBV9 and TRBJ1-2, with TRBD1 matching 11 bases. This CDR3 contains 18 residues. V lost 3 bases, J lost 4 bases, and 14 bases stayed unmatched. The germline CDR1 and CDR2 sequences are SGDLS and YYNGEE. The CDR3 region has the DNA TGTGCCAGCAGCGCGCGGGGACAGGGGGGGATATTTTCCTATGGCTACACCTTC. It specifies CASSARGQGGIFSYGYTF.

The chain uses TRBV3-1 (or the pseudogene TRBV3-2) and TRBJ2-5, with 9 bases fitting TRBD1. The ends lost 0 bases at V and 4 bases at J; junction bases unmatched: 6. From germline, CDR1 is LGHDT and CDR2 YNNKEL (reference sequence). This CDR3 is 16 amino acids long. The CDR3, as DNA: TGTGCCAGCAGCCAAGATCGACAGGGGGGCGGAGAGACCCAGTACTTC. It yields the protein CASSQDRQGGGETQYF.

The chain links TRBV15 to TRBJ2-3, with 12 bases identical to TRBD2. Germline trimming cut 1 base from V and 6 bases from J; bases unmatched to any gene: 5. Germline V CDR1 and CDR2: LNHNV, YYDKDF (reference sequence). The length of the CDR3 is 16 residues. As DNA, the CDR3 is TGTGCCACCAGCAGAGGGACTAGCGGGATCGTGGATACGCAGTATTTT. Its protein is CATSRGTSGIVDTQYF.

The rearrangement links TRBV5-8 to TRBJ2-5; a possible D gene is TRBD2 (5 bases). The germline CDR1 and CDR2 sequences are SGHTS and YDEGEE. V was shortened by 0 bases and J by 0 bases, with 9 bases between the two germline ends. This CDR3 spans 15 amino acids. The CDR3, as DNA: TGTGCCAGCAGCTTGGGTCCGGGGAACCAAGAGACCCAGTACTTC. Translated, it gives CASSLGPGNQETQYF.